One and the same sample provided the 20 T cell receptor beta chains below, sequenced in a study of neurological immune-mediated disorders. Time point described: technical triplicate 1. TCRdb reprocessed the 5' RACE reads via MiXCR and lists one record per CDR3 protein. The table shows fewer than 45,000 distinct CDR3 sequences, with around 10% occurring only once. The specimen sequenced was PBMCs. These receptor sequences come from a man aged 55 to 70 with HTLV-1-associated myelopathy (HAM/TSP).

At least ten counts were recorded for this clonotype. The chain has TRBV6-1 and TRBJ1-2, with a tentative D call TRBD1 (5 bases). The CDR3 extends over 14 amino acids. V gave up 3 bases and J gave up 8 bases, with 16 bases separating them. Per the germline V gene, CDR1 is MNHNS and CDR2 is SASEGT. The CDR3 loop is CASSDEAGPGGYTF. CDR3 in DNA: TGTGCCAGCAGTGATGAGGCGGGGCCTGGGGGCTACACCTTC.

This clonotype was detected many times. In DNA form, the CDR3 reads TGTGCCAGCAGTTCGAATAGGGGGTCCCCCATGGGGGAGACCCAGTACTTC. Its protein product is CASSSNRGSPMGETQYF. The chain uses TRBV12-3 or TRBV12-4 and TRBJ2-5; TRBD1 might be the D (6 bases). V gave up 4 bases and J gave up 5 bases, with 23 bases separating them. CDR3 size: 17 residues.

This clonotype was counted many times. The chain is built from TRBV20-1 and TRBJ2-1, with TRBD2 identical over 9 bases. Germline assignment: CDR1 DFQATT and CDR2 SNEGSKA (reference sequence). The V gene end was trimmed by 5 bases and the J gene end by 0 bases; junction bases not matched to a gene: 14. The CDR3 covers 18 residues. CDR3 in DNA: TGCAGTGCTGACGGCGGCGGGAGGGCTCAGAGCTCCTACAATGAGCAGTTCTTC. It translates to CSADGGGRAQSSYNEQFF.

Ten or more counts support this clonotype. J is TRBJ2-5 and V is TRBV2; tentative D call: TRBD2 (5 bases). With 6 bases removed from V and 3 bases from J, the gap between germline ends came to 23 bases. Germline CDR1 is SNHLY and CDR2 is FYNNEI. There are 17 residues in the CDR3. CDR3 bases: TGTGCCAGCAGAGAGGACCCCGGTAGCGCTGAAAAAGAGACCCAGTACTTC. It translates to CASREDPGSAEKETQYF.

Comment on this clonotype: Relative to the germline gene, one junction end is altered; a read error may explain this. The chain is built from TRBV12-3 or TRBV12-4 and TRBJ1-1, with D tentatively TRBD1 (5 bases). The CDR3 is made up of 15 amino acids. The CDR3 DNA reads as TGTGCCAGCAGTCCCAGGGAAAGGACGAACACTGAAGCTTACTTT. It encodes CASSPRERTNTEAYF.

This clonotype appeared many times. V is TRBV5-1 and J is TRBJ1-1, with 11 bases aligning to TRBD1. The V and J ends lost 0 bases and 3 bases, in that order; junction bases with no gene match: 10. Germline V gene data show CDR1 as SGHRS and CDR2 as YFSETQ. This CDR3 is built from 18 residues. CDR3 sequence: CASSLAGTGGFGDTEAFF. CDR3 DNA sequence: TGCGCCAGCAGCTTGGCCGGGACAGGGGGATTTGGCGACACTGAAGCTTTCTTT.

There are many counts of this clonotype. V usage is TRBV28 and J usage is TRBJ2-7, with 9 bases aligning to TRBD1. This CDR3 has 12 residues. Germline loops: CDR1 MDHEN, CDR2 SYDVKM. After removal of 5 bases from V and 12 bases from J, the junction contained 8 bases not matched to a gene. CDR3 nucleotides: TGTGCCAGCAGTACCGGGACAGGGCTGTGGTACTTC. It specifies CASSTGTGLWYF.

This clonotype came up many times. The rearrangement joins TRBV5-1 to TRBJ2-5; TRBD2 aligns across 7 bases. The CDR3 has 15 amino acids. Germline assignment: CDR1 SGHRS and CDR2 YFSETQ. V was pared by 4 bases and J by 4 bases, with 10 bases of the junction left unmatched. The chain's CDR3 is CASSSSPGGGETQYF. CDR3 coding DNA: TGCGCCAGCAGCAGCTCTCCGGGGGGAGGAGAGACCCAGTACTTC.

This clonotype occurred many times. This chain links TRBV3-1 with TRBJ2-1; possibly TRBD2 for D (5 bases). The CDR3 contains 14 residues. Trimming cost V 4 bases and J 7 bases, with 14 bases left between them. Per the germline V gene, CDR1 is LGHDT and CDR2 is YNNKEL (reference sequence). The CDR3, as DNA: TGTGCCAGCAGCCCCTCCCAGCGGTCGAATGAGCAGTTCTTC. Encoded protein: CASSPSQRSNEQFF.

This clonotype was recorded at least ten times. V and J are TRBV7-3 and TRBJ2-1, with a possible D match to TRBD1 (6 bases). This CDR3 is 15 amino acids long. Germline CDR1 SGHTA, CDR2 FQGTGA. V dropped 1 base and J dropped 8 bases, with 15 bases sitting between them. The CDR3 is CASSLSGDTGYEQFF. CDR3 bases: TGTGCCAGCAGCTTAAGTGGGGACACCGGGTATGAGCAGTTCTTC.

The chain employs TRBV5-1 and TRBJ2-3; no clear D. Germline V gene data show CDR1 as SGHRS and CDR2 as YFSETQ. Between the trimmed V and J ends, which lost 0 bases and 5 bases, there was a span of 16 bases. This CDR3 has 16 residues. DNA of the CDR3: TGCGCCAGCAGCTTGGTTGACACCCCGAGATTAGATACGCAGTATTTT. Its translation: CASSLVDTPRLDTQYF.

This clonotype appeared many times. The chain links TRBV28 to TRBJ1-4; tentatively, D is TRBD1 (6 bases). The germline CDR1 and CDR2 sequences are MDHEN and SYDVKM. The CDR3 contains 15 residues. V lost 4 bases to trimming and J lost 3 bases, with 12 bases between them. The CDR3 here is CASSSPAGANEKLFF. DNA of the CDR3: TGTGCCAGCAGTTCCCCCGCAGGGGCTAATGAAAAACTGTTTTTT.

Concerning this clonotype: A single base separates this from a much larger clone, so it may be a read error. This chain joins TRBV10-3 and TRBJ2-3, with no clear D. This CDR3 is 14 amino acids long. CDR1 and CDR2 from the germline V gene are ENHRY and SYGVKD. CDR3 in amino acids: CSISFRAPPDTQYF. The DNA of the CDR3 is TGTTCCATCAGTTTCCGGGCCCCCCCAGATACGCAGTATTTT.

This clonotype was detected ten times or more. The CDR3 loop reads CASSPRDYEQFF. DNA of the CDR3: TGTGCCAGCAGCCCTCGGGACTATGAGCAGTTCTTC. The chain links TRBV7-9 to TRBJ2-1, with a tentative D call TRBD2 (6 bases). CDR1 is SEHNR, CDR2 FQNEAQ, per germline (reference sequence). This CDR3 is built from 12 residues. V shed 5 bases and J shed 8 bases, with 10 bases lying between them.

This clonotype was counted at least ten times. The chain joins TRBV5-6 to TRBJ2-6; 8 nucleotides align to TRBD1. J lost 2 bases, V lost 0 bases, and 4 bases had no gene match. The CDR3 loop spans 17 amino acids. Germline values: CDR1 SGHDT, CDR2 YYEEEE. The CDR3 spells CASSLAPTGAGANVLTF. CDR3 DNA sequence: TGTGCCAGCAGCTTGGCCCCGACAGGGGCTGGGGCCAACGTCCTGACTTTC.

Ten or more counts support this clonotype. The J gene is TRBJ1-2, the V gene TRBV28; D remains ambiguous. Germline V CDR1 and CDR2: MDHEN, SYDVKM. V was clipped by 5 bases and J by 8 bases, with 12 bases between them. This CDR3 is built from 12 residues. CDR3 sequence: CASSLPKGGYTF. DNA for the CDR3: TGTGCCAGCAGTCTTCCTAAGGGAGGCTACACCTTC.

This clonotype was seen repeatedly, ten times or more. The chain uses TRBV6-5 and TRBJ2-5, with no clear D. CDR3 size: 11 residues. Germline V CDR1 and CDR2: MNHEY, SVGAGI. Trimming removed 8 bases from V and 3 bases from J, with 7 bases in between. The CDR3 coding sequence is TGTGCCAGCGTATTCGAAGAGACCCAGTACTTC. Translation gives CASVFEETQYF.

This clonotype was detected ten times or more. The chain carries TRBV5-5 and TRBJ2-3, with TRBD2 identical over 11 bases. CDR1 and CDR2 from the germline V gene are SGHKS and YYEKEE (reference sequence). The CDR3 has 17 residues. Unmatched junction bases numbered 8, after V lost 2 bases and J lost 3 bases. The CDR3 loop is CASSLFSGRGGTDTQYF. The CDR3 bases are TGTGCCAGCAGCTTATTTAGCGGGAGGGGAGGAACAGATACGCAGTATTTT.

This clonotype was seen ten or more times. The V gene is TRBV7-9, the J gene TRBJ1-1; D remains unclear. Trimming removed 3 bases from V and 3 bases from J, with 8 bases in between. Germline V gene data show CDR1 as SEHNR and CDR2 as FQNEAQ (reference sequence). The CDR3 contains 13 residues. Written as DNA, the CDR3 is TGTGCCAGCAGCTTTCGGGAGGACACTGAAGCTTTCTTT. Amino acid sequence: CASSFREDTEAFF.

This clonotype was observed many times. V gene TRBV15 combines with J gene TRBJ1-1, with unresolved D. CDR1 and CDR2 (germline): LNHNV, YYDKDF (reference sequence). V lost 0 bases, J lost 0 bases, and 8 bases lay in between. The CDR3 extends over 15 amino acids. CDR3 nucleotides: TGTGCCACCAGCAGAGATCCGCTGCTGAACACTGAAGCTTTCTTT. This translates into CATSRDPLLNTEAFF.